This entry lists 8 T cell receptor beta chains sequenced from one sample in a study of T cells after yellow fever vaccination (dated by TCRdb to between 2018 and 2021). In light of the paper, this sample's treatment or condition label describes: live attenuated yellow fever vaccine strain. The receptor library was made with 5' RACE. Sequencing was carried out with an Illumina HiSeq 2500. TCRdb redid the processing of the public reads, applying fastp at Q25 and MiXCR, and retained in-frame beta chains. A single entry per CDR3 protein holds the most common genes and DNA from its merged rows. In this sample the table shows about 350,000 distinct CDR3 sequences, around a tenth of which occur a single time. Less than 20% of the sample lies in the top ten. This sample comprised PBMCs, obtained on the day of the first yellow fever vaccination. These receptor sequences come from a man aged 18 to 29 who received the YFV17D yellow fever vaccine.

This rearrangement joins TRBV3-1 to TRBJ1-5, with a weak D call TRBD1 (5 bases). CDR1 is LGHDT and CDR2 is YNNKEL in the germline V gene (reference sequence). There are 13 residues in the CDR3. Trimming left V 4 bases short and J 6 bases short, with 10 bases between. This CDR3 is CASSRDLGQPQHF. CDR3 in DNA: TGTGCCAGCAGCCGGGACTTGGGTCAGCCCCAGCATTTT. The full variable domain, its missing parts supplied by reference TRBV3-1 and TRBJ1-5, is DTAVSQTPKYLVTQMGNDKSIKCEQNLGHDTMYWYKQDSKKFLKIMFSYNNKELIINETVPNRFSPKSPDKAHLNLHINSLELGDSAVYFCASSRDLGQPQHFGDGTRLSIL.

Ten or more counts support this clonotype. This chain joins TRBV19 and TRBJ1-1; D perhaps matches TRBD1 (6 bases). CDR3 length equals 15 residues. The V end was cut by 2 bases, the J end by 6 bases, with 16 bases between. Germline CDR1 and CDR2: LNHDA and SQIVND (reference sequence). In DNA, the CDR3 is TGTGCCAGTAGTATAACAGGGTCTTTGGGTCCTGAAGCTTTCTTT. This encodes CASSITGSLGPEAFF.

This clonotype turned up a few times. The chain is built from TRBV19 and TRBJ1-1; unclear D gene. Deletions cut 0 bases from V and 7 bases from J, with 15 bases between. Germline V lookup: CDR1 LNHDA, CDR2 SQIVND (reference sequence). CDR3 length: 15 amino acids. CDR3 coding DNA: TGTGCCAGTAGTATAGATTTGTGGAGTTTAGGTGAAGCTTTCTTT. It yields the protein CASSIDLWSLGEAFF.

This clonotype appeared a few times. The rearrangement links TRBV6-5 to TRBJ1-1, with D uncertain. CDR1 is MNHEY, CDR2 SVGAGI, per germline. The V gene lost 10 bases and the J gene lost 7 bases, with 16 bases spanning the gap. This CDR3 has 12 amino acids. The CDR3 spells CATHSSRFEAFF. The CDR3 nucleotides read TGTGCCACTCACAGTTCAAGATTTGAAGCTTTCTTT.

The genes are TRBV20-1 and TRBJ2-7; D gene ambiguous. CDR1 and CDR2 from the germline V gene are DFQATT and SNEGSKA (reference sequence). V lost 2 bases, J lost 3 bases, and 11 bases lay in between. The CDR3 sequence is 13 residues long. Here the CDR3 reads CSARPPPSYEQYF. In DNA form, the CDR3 reads TGCAGTGCTAGACCCCCCCCGAGCTACGAGCAGTACTTC.

A word on this clonotype: This sequence may be a read error, since a much larger clone differs from it by one base. This chain uses TRBV6-4 with TRBJ2-3, with a possible D match to TRBD2 (6 bases). The CDR3 loop spans 14 amino acids. The germline V gene encodes CDR1 MRHNA and CDR2 SNTAGT. Written as DNA, the CDR3 is TGTGCCAGCTGTGACGGGGAGGGCACAGATACGCAGTATTTT. This gives the protein CASCDGEGTDTQYF.

This clonotype was observed a few times. This chain uses TRBV5-1 with TRBJ2-1; D is perhaps TRBD2 (5 bases). Germline assignment: CDR1 SGHRS and CDR2 YFSETQ. This CDR3 comprises 15 residues. Trimming cost V 2 bases and J 2 bases, with 11 bases left between them. The chain's CDR3 is CASSFRGITYNEQFF. The CDR3 DNA reads as TGCGCCAGCAGCTTCCGAGGGATAACCTACAATGAGCAGTTCTTC.

The chain links TRBV5-6 to TRBJ2-7; TRBD1 might be the D (7 bases). The CDR3 spans 15 residues. The V end lost 1 base, the J end lost 1 base, and 12 bases lay between the germline ends. The germline CDR1 and CDR2 sequences are SGHDT and YYEEEE. The CDR3 is CASSLSGGRSYEQYF. CDR3 sequence (DNA): TGTGCCAGCAGCTTGTCAGGGGGGAGGTCCTACGAGCAGTACTTC.